The 13 T cell receptor beta chains in this list originate from one sample, sequenced in a study of blood T cells in healthy people across ages (dated by TCRdb to 2015 to 2017). Library preparation was by 5' RACE. The sequencer listed for this sample is Illumina HiSeq 2500. The second PCR ran for about 6 to 12 cycles and used a J-beta primer mix along with a sample-barcoded 5' primer. TCRdb trimmed the raw reads at Q25, called clones with MiXCR and kept productive beta chains. Duplicate CDR3 protein sequences are folded into a single record with the most common DNA and genes. Within this sample are hundreds of thousands of distinct CDR3 sequences, with roughly 41% of them counted one time only. Around 30% of the sample rests with the top ten. The material sequenced was blood. These receptors were obtained from a man older than 75 in good health.

The gene calls are TRBV6-5 and TRBJ2-3; TRBD1 matches at 8 bases. This CDR3 region has 14 residues. The ends lost 2 bases at V and 5 bases at J; junction bases unmatched: 3. Looked up from germline, CDR1 is MNHEY and CDR2 is SVGAGI. Here the CDR3 reads CASSYDRGLDTQYF. The CDR3 nucleotides are TGTGCCAGCAGTTACGACAGGGGATTAGATACGCAGTATTTT.

The chain employs TRBV6-5 and TRBJ2-4; D gene uncertain. The J call is doubtful: the DNA matches TRBJ2-7 better. CDR3 length: 13 amino acids. CDR1 MNHEY and CDR2 SVGAGI come from the germline V gene. CDR3 sequence: CASSSCRVYEQYF. The CDR3 region has the DNA TGTGCCAGCAGTTCGTGCAGAGTCTACGAGCAGTACTTC.

This rearrangement joins TRBV6-5 to TRBJ2-1; D perhaps matches TRBD1 (6 bases). Germline-derived CDR1 and CDR2 are MNHEY and SVGAGI. V was trimmed by 6 bases and J by 8 bases, leaving 14 bases between them. This CDR3 has 13 residues. CDR3 protein: CASRQDRIHEQFF. The CDR3 DNA is TGTGCCAGCAGACAAGACAGGATCCATGAGCAGTTCTTC.

This chain links TRBV3-1 with TRBJ2-3, with 10 bases identical to TRBD2. Germline assignment: CDR1 LGHDT and CDR2 YNNKEL (reference sequence). V was pared by 4 bases and J by 4 bases, with 8 bases of the junction left unmatched. The CDR3 runs 16 residues. CDR3 in amino acids: CASSPLAGEGADTQYF. In DNA, the CDR3 is TGTGCCAGCAGCCCCCTAGCGGGAGAGGGCGCAGATACGCAGTATTTT.

CDR3 coding DNA: TGTGCCAGCAGCAACACCGGGACTAGGATGACAGATACGCAGTATTTT. This codes for CASSNTGTRMTDTQYF. The rearrangement joins TRBV5-6 to TRBJ2-3, with 8 nucleotides matching TRBD2. This CDR3 is 16 amino acids long. The germline gives CDR1 SGHDT, CDR2 YYEEEE. V shed 4 bases and J 3 bases; nucleotides not matched to a gene: 10.

This chain uses TRBV10-3 with TRBJ2-3; D remains unclear. Germline V gives CDR1 ENHRY, CDR2 SYGVKD. With 2 bases removed from V and 4 bases from J, the gap between germline ends came to 13 bases. The CDR3 is 15 amino acids. In nucleotides, the CDR3 is TGTGCCATCAGTGAGCCCAGTCGGCTAGCAGATACGCAGTATTTT. Protein sequence: CAISEPSRLADTQYF.

A word on this clonotype: This clone may be a read error of a much larger clone one base away. This sequence joins TRBV7-2 and TRBJ2-5; 8 bases map to TRBD1. CDR3 length equals 15 residues. The germline gives CDR1 SGHTA, CDR2 FQGNSA. Germline trimming cut 6 bases from V and 11 bases from J; bases unmatched to any gene: 17. The CDR3 DNA sequence: TGTGCCAGCAGGGCCGGGACAGGTTCCTGCAATGAGCAGTACTTC. Residues: CASRAGTGSCNEQYF.

The chain joins TRBV28 to TRBJ1-2; 11 bases are a match to TRBD1. V shed 6 bases and J 8 bases; nucleotides not matched to a gene: 5. Per the germline V gene, CDR1 is MDHEN and CDR2 is SYDVKM. This CDR3 has 13 amino acids. This CDR3 is CASSTRDRGGYTF. The CDR3 coding sequence is TGTGCCAGCAGCACCCGGGACAGGGGGGGCTACACCTTC.

This clonotype turned up a few times. The chain combines TRBV6-2 or TRBV6-3 with TRBJ2-6; D perhaps matches TRBD1 (5 bases). V shed 6 bases and J shed 0 bases, with 15 bases lying between them. Germline CDR1 MNHEY, CDR2 SVGEGT. The CDR3 consists of 17 residues. This CDR3 is CASSLPGSASGANVLTF. The DNA of the CDR3 is TGTGCCAGCAGCCTTCCAGGGTCGGCCTCTGGGGCCAACGTCCTGACTTTC.

This sequence joins TRBV14 and TRBJ2-7; no clear D gene. Trimming removed 0 bases at V and 8 bases at J, with 11 bases between. The CDR3 has 13 amino acids. The germline CDR1 and CDR2 sequences are SGHDN and FVKESK. The CDR3 spells CASSQDTRRKQYF. The CDR3 coding sequence is TGTGCCAGCAGCCAAGATACCAGGAGAAAGCAGTACTTC. The full variable domain, its missing parts supplied by reference TRBV14 and TRBJ2-7, is EAGVTQFPSHSVIEKGQTVTLRCDPISGHDNLYWYRRVMGKEIKFLLHFVKESKQDESGMPNNRFLAERTGGTYSTLKVQPAELEDSGVYFCASSQDTRRKQYFGPGTRLTVT.

The chain employs TRBV14 and TRBJ2-6; TRBD2 is a possible D gene (5 bases). The CDR3 contains 16 residues. Germline V gene data show CDR1 as SGHDN and CDR2 as FVKESK. V shed 4 bases and J shed 3 bases, with 13 bases lying between them. CDR3 DNA sequence: TGTGCCAGCAGCCCGTCGTCGGGGTTTGGGGCCAACGTCCTGACTTTC. Its protein product is CASSPSSGFGANVLTF.

The chain joins TRBV15 to TRBJ2-3; 8 bases match TRBD2. This CDR3 is built from 15 residues. J was trimmed by 2 bases and V by 0 bases; bases with no gene match: 1. Germline CDR1 LNHNV, CDR2 YYDKDF (reference sequence). The CDR3, as DNA: TGTGCCACCAGCAGAGAAGCGGGGGTCACAGATACGCAGTATTTT. It codes for CATSREAGVTDTQYF.

This clonotype was counted at least ten times. The chain carries TRBV3-1 and TRBJ2-4; TRBD2 matches at 10 bases. The CDR3 has 18 amino acids. Germline CDR1 LGHDT, CDR2 YNNKEL (reference sequence). V was clipped by 4 bases and J by 1 base; unmatched bases: 10. The CDR3, as DNA: TGTGCCAGCAGCCCGACGCTAGCGGGAGAGGGGGCCAAAAACATTCAGTACTTC. Residues: CASSPTLAGEGAKNIQYF.